This TCR beta chain was identified during a study of T cells in women clearing cervical HPV infection. The wider study: Case blood was drawn when the lesion was first found; control blood after infection became undetectable. Cases' blood sampling followed lesion detection by median around 150 days (90 to 200). HLA type could not be excluded as a confounder.

Produced via immunoSEQ multiplex PCR; TCRdb's table is partial and in-frame only. Its clone listing holds more than 20,000 clones. Germline V gene data show CDR1 as SGDLS and CDR2 as YYNGEE. This CDR3 spans 15 amino acids. V lost 0 bases and J 1 base, leaving 10 bases between the germline ends. Of note for this clone: The DNA ends 3 residues before the CDR3 does, and the rest of the CDR3 is filled in from the germline J gene.

This chain connects TRBV9 to TRBJ1-1, with D tentatively TRBD1 (5 bases). The sample taken for sequencing was blood buffy coat. The sequence was collected from a woman aged 18-69 years with a cervical HPV16 infection that either progressed to CIN3+ or cleared (not recorded which). CDR3 in amino acids: CASSVGPGKNTEAFF. The sequenced part of the CDR3 DNA is TGTGCCAGCAGCGTAGGACCAGGGAAGAACACTGAA.